The clone carrying this T cell receptor (beta chain) has a count of ten or more. CDR3 size: 14 residues. Trimming cost V 0 bases and J 5 bases, with 13 bases left between them. The germline CDR1 and CDR2 sequences are DFQATT and SNEGSKA (reference sequence). TCRdb analysed the RACE reads with MiXCR anew, one entry per CDR3 protein. The table records about 90,000 distinct CDR3 sequences, 11% of them present only once. These data belong to a study of human T cells and chemical hapten exposure. Time point reported: patch test 3, about 24 weeks after DPC sensitization. Treatment of the sample: therapeutic diphenylcyclopropenone sensitization with weekly scalp DPC.

The rearrangement links TRBV20-1 to TRBJ1-1; a weak D match, TRBD1 (5 bases). This specimen was whole blood, taken in connection with sensitization to the hapten diphenylcyclopropenone (DPC). This clonotype originated in a woman aged 25 to 39 with alopecia areata. Some clones in this sample may be carry-over from other donors' samples. The CDR3 region is CSAREIQGTTEAFF. In nucleotides, the CDR3 is TGCAGTGCTAGAGAGATCCAGGGAACTACTGAAGCTTTCTTT.